This TCR beta chain stems from a study of T cell responses to AZD1222 COVID-19 vaccine. Assay used: immunoSEQ multiplex PCR; TCRdb lists only in-frame clones, some missing. The sample carries approximately 110,000 clones, 85% to 90% recorded once. The V gene lost 0 bases and the J gene lost 8 bases, with 13 bases spanning the gap. This CDR3 has 14 amino acids. Looked up from germline, CDR1 is MNHEY and CDR2 is SVGEGT. The TCR was taken from an adult in good health. This sample comprised peripheral blood, obtained on day 0 of AZD1222 vaccination. The V gene is TRBV6-2 or TRBV6-3, the J gene TRBJ1-1; no firm D call. The DNA for the CDR3 is TGTGCCAGCAGTTACTCGACGTTGGCGGCAGAAGCTTTCTTT. It yields the protein CASSYSTLAAEAFF.